This is a list of T cell receptor beta chains from one sample in a study of T-cell memory formation after mild COVID-19. One entry per CDR3 protein, called by TCRdb with MiXCR from the 5' RACE reads. The sample has 260,000 or so distinct CDR3 sequences; over 15% are singletons. Sequenced input: PBMCs or a T cell subset sorted from them (not recorded which). Every receptor here comes from a man aged 18-30 years who had mild COVID-19 (a few samples of this study predate the infection). Cell type and time point are not known. The CDR3 runs from the conserved cysteine through the conserved F or W. A D gene is named only where the DNA matches it firmly. Size values are once, few and many counts, or a class for expanded clones, and some rows have none.

v_gene	abundance	d_gene	j_gene	CDR3aa	CDR3nt
TRBV9	-	TRBD1	TRBJ1-1	CASSVATGKDTEAFF	TGTGCCAGCAGCGTAGCGACAGGGAAAGACACTGAAGCTTTCTTT
TRBV14	-	-	TRBJ2-1	CASSRRRLQSSYNEQFF	TGTGCCAGCAGCCGCCGCCGGCTCCAAAGCTCCTACAATGAGCAGTTCTTC
TRBV5-1	few	-	TRBJ2-1	CASSLSASSYNEQFF	TGCGCCAGCAGCCTGTCGGCCTCCTCCTACAATGAGCAGTTCTTC
TRBV7-9	few	TRBD1	TRBJ1-2	CASSPNPGQGVGGYTF	TGTGCCAGCAGCCCCAATCCGGGACAGGGGGTAGGCGGCTACACCTTC
TRBV4-3	-	TRBD2	TRBJ2-7	CASSQETSGGNEQYF	TGCGCCAGCAGCCAAGAGACTAGCGGGGGTAACGAGCAGTACTTC
TRBV7-3	many	-	TRBJ2-3	CASSLISAITSTDTQYF	TGTGCCAGCAGCTTAATCTCGGCTATCACTAGCACAGATACGCAGTATTTT
TRBV2	few	TRBD1	TRBJ1-5	CASSGQGASQPQHF	TGTGCCAGCAGTGGTCAGGGGGCTAGTCAGCCCCAGCATTTT
TRBV6-5	-	-	TRBJ1-3	CASGQDAAYRNTIYF	TGTGCCAGCGGTCAGGATGCCGCTTACCGAAACACCATATATTTT
TRBV5-1	few	-	TRBJ2-3	CASSLAGGEEDTQYF	TGCGCCAGCAGCTTAGCTGGGGGTGAGGAAGATACGCAGTATTTT
TRBV11-2	few	-	TRBJ2-4	CASSLGTGGFRGIQYF	TGTGCCAGCAGCTTAGGAACTGGGGGGTTTAGGGGAATTCAGTACTTC
TRBV19	-	TRBD1	TRBJ2-3	CASSQNRGSTDTQYF	TGTGCCAGTAGCCAGAACAGGGGGAGCACAGATACGCAGTATTTT
TRBV10-3	many	TRBD2	TRBJ2-3	CAISDSVAGGPDTQYF	TGTGCCATCAGTGATTCAGTAGCGGGGGGGCCGGATACGCAGTATTTT
TRBV7-3	few	-	TRBJ2-2	CASSSSQGGTGELFF	TGTGCCAGCAGCTCATCCCAGGGGGGCACCGGGGAGCTGTTTTTT
TRBV2	-	-	TRBJ2-2	CASNPLNTGELFF	TGTGCCAGCAATCCCCTGAACACCGGGGAGCTGTTTTTT
TRBV10-2	-	-	TRBJ1-2	CASSVGRLGDYGYTF	TGCGCCAGCAGTGTCGGACGGCTTGGGGACTATGGCTACACCTTC
TRBV20-1	-	-	TRBJ1-2	CSARPSSRAEYGYTF	TGCAGTGCTCGCCCCTCCAGTCGGGCTGAGTATGGCTACACCTTC
TRBV10-3	few	TRBD1	TRBJ2-2	CAISEAGTGNTGELFF	TGTGCCATCAGTGAAGCCGGGACAGGGAACACCGGGGAGCTGTTTTTT
TRBV7-8	few	TRBD1	TRBJ1-5	CASSRDRGNQPQHF	TGTGCCAGCAGTCGGGACAGGGGAAATCAGCCCCAGCATTTT
TRBV4-1	-	-	TRBJ1-3	CASSQAGQAGNTIYF	TGCGCCAGCAGCCAAGCTGGTCAGGCTGGAAACACCATATATTTT
TRBV28	few	-	TRBJ2-5	CASSWGSPTQYF	TGTGCCAGCAGCTGGGGGTCTCCAACCCAGTACTTC
TRBV5-5	few	TRBD1	TRBJ1-2	CASSPGTGAGNYGYTF	TGTGCCAGCAGCCCGGGGACAGGGGCCGGTAACTATGGCTACACCTTC
TRBV20-1	few	TRBD1	TRBJ1-2	CSARDPWTGVEGYTF	TGCAGTGCTAGAGATCCTTGGACAGGGGTGGAGGGCTACACCTTC
TRBV27	-	-	TRBJ1-1	CASSLNPVNTEAFF	TGTGCCAGCAGTTTAAACCCCGTAAACACTGAAGCTTTCTTT
TRBV7-8	many	-	TRBJ2-3	CASSFLYVGEDTQYF	TGTGCCAGCAGCTTCCTTTATGTAGGGGAAGATACGCAGTATTTT
TRBV7-6	few	TRBD1	TRBJ2-3	CASSLGRGQDTQYF	TGTGCCAGCAGCTTAGGCAGGGGGCAAGATACGCAGTATTTT
TRBV5-1	-	-	TRBJ1-1	CASSLGPGLDTEAFF	TGCGCCAGCAGCTTGGGGCCGGGATTAGACACTGAAGCTTTCTTT
TRBV5-6	once	TRBD1	TRBJ1-2	CASRPTGGLNYGYTF	TGTGCCAGCAGGCCGACAGGGGGCTTGAACTATGGCTACACCTTC
TRBV5-6	-	TRBD1	TRBJ1-4	CASSLGRGYEKLFF	TGTGCCAGCAGCTTGGGCAGGGGGTATGAAAAACTGTTTTTT
TRBV18	few	-	TRBJ1-5	CASSPRSGYSNQPQHF	TGTGCCAGCTCACCCCGCTCGGGTTATAGCAATCAGCCCCAGCATTTT
TRBV12-3/TRBV12-4	few	-	TRBJ1-3	CASSPWGTGNTIYF	TGTGCCAGCAGTCCCTGGGGTACAGGAAACACCATATATTTT
TRBV27	few	TRBD1	TRBJ1-2	CASPKRDREKLAVLWLWLSRGYTF	TGTGCCAGCCCGAAGCGAGACAGGGAGAAGTTGGCGGTACTATGGCTATGGCTATCTAGGGGCTACACCTTC
TRBV2	-	-	TRBJ2-1	CASSLGTGWQFF	TGTGCCAGCAGTTTAGGTACAGGTTGGCAGTTCTTC
TRBV11-2	few	-	TRBJ2-7	CASSPGTEQYF	TGTGCCAGCAGCCCGGGGACAGAGCAGTACTTC
TRBV4-1	few	-	TRBJ1-5	CASSRGTINQPQHF	TGCGCCAGCAGCCGAGGGACCATCAATCAGCCCCAGCATTTT
TRBV6-2/TRBV6-3	few	-	TRBJ2-7	CASGIGTLYEQYF	TGTGCCAGCGGTATCGGGACTCTATACGAGCAGTACTTC
TRBV29-1	few	-	TRBJ2-2	CSGRRSNTGELFF	TGCAGCGGGAGACGCTCGAACACCGGGGAGCTGTTTTTT
TRBV20-1	-	-	TRBJ1-6	CSARDLRGASPLHF	TGCAGTGCTAGAGATTTACGGGGGGCTTCACCCCTCCACTTT